This T cell receptor beta chain is drawn from a study of blood T cell repertoires in COVID-19. This CDR3 region has 16 residues. Germline lookup yields CDR1 SGHRS and CDR2 YFSETQ. V lost 5 bases and J lost 5; bases outside the gene matches: 13. Profiled with immunoSEQ multiplex PCR; TCRdb holds only in-frame clones, not every one. The sample has approximately 94,000 clones; about 80% are singletons. The TCR comes from a human donor in a cohort sampled during active COVID-19. The rearrangement links TRBV5-1 to TRBJ2-7; 10 bases map to TRBD2. The sample taken for sequencing was peripheral blood. The CDR3 sequence is CASRGASGSAFNEQYF. Here the CDR3 DNA reads TGCGCCAGCAGAGGGGCTAGCGGGAGTGCTTTTAACGAGCAGTACTTC.